This entry lists 26 T cell receptor beta chains sequenced from one sample in a study of blood T cell repertoires in COVID-19. The protocol was immunoSEQ multiplex PCR, while the TCRdb copy is restricted to in-frame clones and leaves out a portion. Here the sample spans around 100,000 clones, more than 75% being singletons. The specimen sequenced was peripheral blood. These receptors all come from a man between 40 and 49 years old with acute or convalescent COVID-19.

The chain joins TRBV5-1 to TRBJ1-4; D gene unclear. The CDR3 is made up of 15 amino acids. The ends were cut back, 0 bases at V and 7 bases at J, with 13 bases in the middle. Per germline, CDR1 SGHRS and CDR2 YFSETQ. CDR3 coding DNA: TGCGCCAGCAGCTTGGCGTTAGCAACTCCTGAAAAACTGTTTTTT. Translation gives CASSLALATPEKLFF.

The chain is built from TRBV19 and TRBJ2-5; a weak D match, TRBD2 (6 bases). This CDR3 contains 14 residues. V lost 4 bases to trimming and J lost 0 bases, with 9 bases between them. The V gene's germline CDR1 is LNHDA and CDR2 SQIVND (reference sequence). As DNA, the CDR3 is TGTGCCAGTAGTACCGGGACTGACCAAGAGACCCAGTACTTC. Residues: CASSTGTDQETQYF.

The chain is built from TRBV11-2 and TRBJ2-1, with 11 bases aligning to TRBD1. J lost 5 bases, V lost 4 bases, and 4 bases had no gene match. CDR3 length equals 15 residues. Germline assignment: CDR1 SGHAT and CDR2 FQNNGV. In DNA, the CDR3 is TGTGCCAGCAGCTGGACAGGGGGCAGGGACAATGAGCAGTTCTTC. It translates to CASSWTGGRDNEQFF.

This clone was picked up one time. The chain combines TRBV20-1 with TRBJ2-5; D not certain. Trimming removed 5 bases from V and 1 base from J, with 5 bases in between. Germline lookup yields CDR1 DFQATT and CDR2 SNEGSKA (reference sequence). The CDR3 spans 11 residues. The CDR3 nucleotides read TGCAGTGCTTTCTTCCAAGAGACCCAGTACTTC. Translating gives CSAFFQETQYF.

The rearrangement uses TRBV9 and TRBJ1-5; D is uncertain. There are 11 residues in the CDR3. V was shortened by 5 bases and J by 7 bases, with 7 bases between the two germline ends. Germline values: CDR1 SGDLS, CDR2 YYNGEE. CDR3 loop: CASSQKQPQHF. CDR3 bases: TGTGCCAGCAGTCAGAAACAGCCCCAGCATTTT.

This clone was seen only a few times. This chain connects TRBV6-5 to TRBJ1-4; D remains ambiguous. The germline V gene encodes CDR1 MNHEY and CDR2 SVGAGI. This CDR3 region has 13 residues. V dropped 7 bases and J dropped 5 bases, with 11 bases sitting between them. CDR3 region: CASTYSKNEKLFF. The DNA for the CDR3 is TGTGCCAGCACGTACAGTAAAAATGAAAAACTGTTTTTT.

A single count supports this clone. This chain uses TRBV2 with TRBJ1-3, with TRBD1 matching 7 bases. With 1 base clipped from V and 4 bases from J, the junction kept 7 bases outside the gene matches. The CDR3 length is 16 residues. Germline CDR1 SNHLY, CDR2 FYNNEI. DNA of the CDR3: TGTGCCAGCAGTGAAGACGTGACAGGGCACGGAAACACCATATATTTT. It codes for CASSEDVTGHGNTIYF. The full variable domain, in which reference TRBV2 and TRBJ1-3 provide the parts outside the CDR3, is EPEVTQTPSHQVTQMGQEVILRCVPISNHLYFYWYRQILGQKVEFLVSFYNNEISEKSEIFDDQFSVERPDGSNFTLKIRSTKLEDSAMYFCASSEDVTGHGNTIYFGEGSWLTVV.

V usage is TRBV3-1 (or the pseudogene TRBV3-2) and J usage is TRBJ2-7; unclear D gene. The CDR3 is made up of 16 amino acids. Germline lookup yields CDR1 LGHDT and CDR2 YNNKEL (reference sequence). The V end lost 0 bases, the J end lost 0 bases, and 12 bases lay between the germline ends. The CDR3 nucleotides read TGTGCCAGCAGCCAAGACGGTCCAGGAAGCTCCTACGAGCAGTACTTC. It encodes CASSQDGPGSSYEQYF.

The rearrangement uses TRBV3-1 (or the pseudogene TRBV3-2) and TRBJ2-1, with 12 bases aligning to TRBD2. CDR1 and CDR2 (germline): LGHDT, YNNKEL (reference sequence). V was pared by 4 bases and J by 3 bases, with 4 bases of the junction left unmatched. This CDR3 has 16 residues. The CDR3, as DNA: TGTGCCAGCAGCCCGAAACTAGCGGGGGGCTACAATGAGCAGTTCTTC. This gives the protein CASSPKLAGGYNEQFF.

CDR3 bases: TGTGCCAGCAGGGACACATCCTACGAGCAGTACTTC. As protein: CASRDTSYEQYF. This chain uses TRBV27 with TRBJ2-7, with a weak D call TRBD1 (5 bases). Trimming left V 6 bases short and J 1 base short, with 7 bases between. The CDR3 is 12 residues long. The germline CDR1 and CDR2 sequences are MNHEY and SMNVEV (reference sequence).

This clone was observed a handful of times. The V call is TRBV5-1, the J call TRBJ2-1, with TRBD2 matching 8 bases. Germline V gene data show CDR1 as SGHRS and CDR2 as YFSETQ. V was clipped by 4 bases and J by 1 base; unmatched bases: 4. CDR3 length: 15 residues. CDR3 in amino acids: CASSGSGESYNEQFF. The CDR3 DNA reads TGCGCCAGCAGCGGTAGCGGGGAGTCCTACAATGAGCAGTTCTTC.

The rearrangement uses TRBV3-1 (or the pseudogene TRBV3-2) and TRBJ2-2, with a possible D match to TRBD1 (7 bases). Germline CDR1 LGHDT, CDR2 YNNKEL (reference sequence). This CDR3 contains 16 residues. Trimming cost V 3 bases and J 4 bases, with 15 bases left between them. CDR3 nucleotide sequence: TGTGCCAGCAGCCAGGACCAGGGGGGCGTCACCGGGGAGCTGTTTTTT. Protein product: CASSQDQGGVTGELFF.

This clone was counted a few times. This chain connects TRBV2 to TRBJ2-1; 9 bases agree with TRBD1. The CDR3 length is 15 residues. Losses at the gene ends were 6 bases for V and 3 bases for J; bases not matched to a gene: 6. Germline-derived CDR1 and CDR2 are SNHLY and FYNNEI. The CDR3 coding sequence is TGTGCCAGCAGAGCCGGGACAGGGATCTACAATGAGCAGTTCTTC. As protein: CASRAGTGIYNEQFF.

This clone was detected once. The CDR3 sequence: CASSSQGPGLRQETQYF. The CDR3 nucleotides are TGTGCCAGCAGCTCTCAAGGACCGGGACTACGTCAAGAGACCCAGTACTTC. This chain connects TRBV5-5 to TRBJ2-5; TRBD2 agrees at 7 bases. The germline V gene encodes CDR1 SGHKS and CDR2 YYEKEE (reference sequence). Trimming cost V 3 bases and J 2 bases; bases outside gene matches: 13. This CDR3 has 17 amino acids.

The V call is TRBV18, the J call TRBJ2-2; 8 nucleotides agree with TRBD1. CDR3 size: 17 residues. V was clipped by 6 bases and J by 4 bases; unmatched bases: 13. CDR1 and CDR2 (germline): KGHSH, LQKENI. The CDR3 region has the DNA TGTGCCAGCTCTCCAGCAGGGGGCGCGTCGGGCACCGGGGAGCTGTTTTTT. Translation: CASSPAGGASGTGELFF.

The rearrangement joins TRBV5-1 to TRBJ2-1; 8 nucleotides match TRBD2. V shed 0 bases and J 8 bases; nucleotides not matched to a gene: 7. Per the germline V gene, CDR1 is SGHRS and CDR2 is YFSETQ. The CDR3 is made up of 15 amino acids. CDR3 coding DNA: TGCGCCAGCAGCTTGGCCGCGGGAGGTGGTTATGAGCAGTTCTTC. Its protein product is CASSLAAGGGYEQFF.

The rearrangement uses TRBV1 and TRBJ2-5; the table gives TRBD2 as D, unverified against the DNA. TRBV1 is an annotated pseudogene. This CDR3 comprises 8 residues. This CDR3 reads CTSSVAYF. The DNA of the CDR3 is TGCACCAGCAGCGTAGCCTACTTC.

This chain connects TRBV2 to TRBJ2-7; 8 positions match TRBD1. This CDR3 is 14 amino acids long. Trimming removed 4 bases from V and 5 bases from J; junction bases left unmatched: 7. The germline gives CDR1 SNHLY, CDR2 FYNNEI. DNA of the CDR3: TGTGCCAGCAGTGCCGACAGGGGAGGCGACGAGCAGTACTTC. It yields the protein CASSADRGGDEQYF.

This chain joins TRBV5-1 and TRBJ2-1, with 9 bases fitting TRBD2. The V gene end was trimmed by 2 bases and the J gene end by 8 bases; junction bases not matched to a gene: 5. The CDR3 has 14 residues. Per germline, CDR1 SGHRS and CDR2 YFSETQ. The CDR3 here is CASSFLAGPDEQFF. CDR3 bases: TGCGCCAGCAGCTTTCTAGCGGGACCGGATGAGCAGTTCTTC.

This clone was seen just once. The chain joins TRBV10-3 to TRBJ2-1; D is uncertain. Trimming removed 2 bases from V and 6 bases from J, with 2 bases in between. The CDR3 is 11 residues long. Germline CDR1 is ENHRY and CDR2 is SYGVKD. The DNA of the CDR3 is TGTGCCATCAGTGAGCTCAATGAGCAGTTCTTC. This codes for CAISELNEQFF.

This clone appeared once. The rearrangement joins TRBV29-1 to TRBJ2-1; unclear D gene. Trimming stripped 0 bases from V and 0 bases from J, with 12 bases between. The CDR3 loop spans 16 amino acids. Germline V lookup: CDR1 SQVTM, CDR2 ANQGSEA. The chain's CDR3 is CSVEDPRRSSYNEQFF. The CDR3 DNA sequence: TGCAGCGTTGAAGACCCCCGAAGGAGCTCCTACAATGAGCAGTTCTTC.

J is TRBJ1-5 and V is TRBV18, with a weak D call TRBD1 (5 bases). The CDR3 is made up of 13 amino acids. The germline gives CDR1 KGHSH, CDR2 LQKENI. The ends were cut back, 3 bases at V and 4 bases at J, with 7 bases in the middle. CDR3 amino acids: CASSPTVNQPQHF. CDR3 DNA sequence: TGTGCCAGCTCACCGACAGTAAATCAGCCCCAGCATTTT.

The rearrangement links TRBV29-1 to TRBJ1-2, with a possible D match to TRBD1 (5 bases). From germline, CDR1 is SQVTM and CDR2 ANQGSEA. This CDR3 is built from 12 residues. The CDR3: CASWAGNDGYTF. The CDR3 DNA sequence: TGCGCGTCTTGGGCAGGGAATGATGGCTACACCTTC. The full variable domain, with the rest looked up from reference TRBV29-1 and TRBJ1-2, is SAVISQKPSRDICQRGTSLTIQCQVDSQVTMMFWYRQQPGQSLTLIATANQGSEATYESGFVIDKFPISRPNLTFSTLTVSNMSPEDSSIYLCASWAGNDGYTFGSGTRLTVV.

This clone was detected only a few times. This chain joins TRBV18 and TRBJ2-1; TRBD2 aligns across 7 bases. Germline V gene sequence: CDR1 KGHSH, CDR2 LQKENI. V dropped 3 bases and J dropped 8; count of bases not matched to a gene: 4. There are 13 residues in the CDR3. CDR3 residues: CASSPMGGDEQFF. The CDR3 DNA reads TGTGCCAGCTCACCCATGGGGGGGGATGAGCAGTTCTTC.

The gene calls are TRBV6-1 and TRBJ1-3; no reliable D call. Germline assignment: CDR1 MNHNS and CDR2 SASEGT. CDR3 length equals 13 residues. Trimming took 0 bases from V and 7 from J, leaving 7 bases between them. The CDR3 here is CASSEARMNTIYF. Here the CDR3 DNA reads TGTGCCAGCAGTGAAGCGAGGATGAACACCATATATTTT.

The CDR3 sequence is CASSPPTVPAFF. The CDR3, as DNA: TGTGCCAGCAGCCCACCGACAGTTCCTGCTTTCTTT. The genes are TRBV7-2 and TRBJ1-1, with TRBD1 as a possible D gene (5 bases). The germline V and J ends were trimmed by 5 bases and 11 bases, with 15 bases remaining between them. The CDR3 spans 12 residues. Germline V gene data show CDR1 as SGHTA and CDR2 as FQGNSA.